This T cell receptor beta chain emerged from a study of blood T cell repertoires in COVID-19. Study context: The samples span acute and convalescent COVID-19 from the United States, Italy and Spain.

In the original processing: By means of reference gene primer amplification, nucleated cell counts were estimated. Using immunoSEQ multiplex PCR, the repertoire was profiled, and TCRdb retains in-frame clones only, with some absent. V and J calls and clone size are those listed in that table; D and trimming were worked out from the DNA. The sample lists about 110,000 clones; around 89% were seen once. Germline V gene data show CDR1 as SGHTA and CDR2 as FQGTGA. The junction had 6 bases not matched to a gene; V was cut back by 7 bases and J by 5 bases. The CDR3 covers 13 residues. This sequence originates from an elderly woman with acute or convalescent COVID-19. The genes are TRBV7-3 and TRBJ1-1; 8 nucleotides match TRBD1. Sequenced sample: peripheral blood. CDR3 in DNA: TGTGCCAGCAAAGAACAGGGGGGAACTGAAGCTTTCTTT. Translation: CASKEQGGTEAFF.